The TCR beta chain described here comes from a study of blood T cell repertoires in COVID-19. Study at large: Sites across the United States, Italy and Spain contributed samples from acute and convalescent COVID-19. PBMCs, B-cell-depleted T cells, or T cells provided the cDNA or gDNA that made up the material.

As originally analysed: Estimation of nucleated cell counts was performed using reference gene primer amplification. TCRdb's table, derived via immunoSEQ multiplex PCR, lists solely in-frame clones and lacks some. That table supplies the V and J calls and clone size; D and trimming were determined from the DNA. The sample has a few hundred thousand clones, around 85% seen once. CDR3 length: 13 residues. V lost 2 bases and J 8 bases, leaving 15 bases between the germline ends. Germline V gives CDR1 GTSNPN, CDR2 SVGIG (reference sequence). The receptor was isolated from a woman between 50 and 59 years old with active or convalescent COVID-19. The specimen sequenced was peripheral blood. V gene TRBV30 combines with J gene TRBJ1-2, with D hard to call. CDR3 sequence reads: CAWSRDGGLGYTF. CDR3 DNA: TGTGCCTGGAGTCGGGATGGTGGTCTCGGCTACACCTTC.